Listed below are T cell receptor beta chains from one sample, sequenced in a study of blood T cell repertoires in COVID-19. Here immunoSEQ multiplex PCR was the method, and the copy in TCRdb shows in-frame clones only, minus some. The repertoire holds 98,000 or so clones, with 82% as singletons. The specimen sequenced was peripheral blood. Receptor source: a man aged 55-75 years with acute or convalescent COVID-19. Both conserved end residues are part of each CDR3. Each record gives: J gene, V gene, D gene, CDR3 protein. D genes are given only for firm matches.

J gene: TRBJ2-1; V gene: TRBV24-1; D gene: NA; CDR3 protein: CATSDLRDNEQFF
J gene: TRBJ2-7; V gene: TRBV5-1; D gene: TRBD2; CDR3 protein: CASSLETSGAYEQYF
J gene: TRBJ2-3; V gene: TRBV6-5; D gene: TRBD2; CDR3 protein: CASTFTSGSADTQYF
J gene: TRBJ2-4; V gene: TRBV3-1/TRBV3-2; D gene: TRBD1; CDR3 protein: CASSQATGGAGGNIQYF
J gene: TRBJ2-2; V gene: TRBV5-1; D gene: NA; CDR3 protein: CASSLGGFRTGELFF
J gene: TRBJ2-7; V gene: TRBV6-5; D gene: NA; CDR3 protein: CASKQQGFGSYEQYF
J gene: TRBJ1-4; V gene: TRBV2; D gene: TRBD1; CDR3 protein: CASSIMGTGKEKLFF
J gene: TRBJ2-5; V gene: TRBV5-8; D gene: NA; CDR3 protein: CASSSYGSQETQYF
J gene: TRBJ1-2; V gene: TRBV7-6; D gene: TRBD1; CDR3 protein: CASSAPGQGLLGYTF
J gene: TRBJ1-5; V gene: TRBV10-3; D gene: TRBD1; CDR3 protein: CAISATGGLGQPQHF
J gene: TRBJ1-5; V gene: TRBV2; D gene: TRBD1; CDR3 protein: CASSEWDRGRVANQPQHF
J gene: TRBJ2-7; V gene: TRBV19; D gene: NA; CDR3 protein: CASSIQAPGVGSYEQYF
J gene: TRBJ2-7; V gene: TRBV11-3; D gene: NA; CDR3 protein: CASSLGSYEQYF
J gene: TRBJ1-3; V gene: TRBV9; D gene: TRBD1; CDR3 protein: CASGQGRRNTIYF
J gene: TRBJ2-1; V gene: TRBV5-1; D gene: TRBD2; CDR3 protein: CASSWTSGGGNEQFF
J gene: TRBJ2-7; V gene: TRBV29-1; D gene: TRBD2; CDR3 protein: CSVGLAYEQYF
J gene: TRBJ2-1; V gene: TRBV5-1; D gene: TRBD2; CDR3 protein: CASSAIAGGANEQFF
J gene: TRBJ2-7; V gene: TRBV30; D gene: NA; CDR3 protein: CAWSQAGYEQYF
J gene: TRBJ2-2; V gene: TRBV30; D gene: NA; CDR3 protein: CAWGTGYANTGELFF
J gene: TRBJ2-5; V gene: TRBV5-5; D gene: TRBD2; CDR3 protein: CASSLALAGGRETQYF
J gene: TRBJ2-5; V gene: TRBV19; D gene: TRBD1; CDR3 protein: CASRPQGVETQYF
J gene: TRBJ1-2; V gene: TRBV7-2; D gene: NA; CDR3 protein: CASSTLWTNGYTF
J gene: TRBJ1-5; V gene: TRBV4-2; D gene: NA; CDR3 protein: CASSQDGQRVDQPQHF
J gene: TRBJ2-7; V gene: TRBV29-1; D gene: TRBD1; CDR3 protein: CSVGDRGSSYEQYF
J gene: TRBJ1-1; V gene: TRBV20-1; D gene: NA; CDR3 protein: CSASSGGHTEAFF
J gene: TRBJ2-1; V gene: TRBV9; D gene: NA; CDR3 protein: CASSVALDEQFF
J gene: TRBJ2-1; V gene: TRBV6-5; D gene: NA; CDR3 protein: CASSYSSGNSYNEQFF
J gene: TRBJ1-2; V gene: TRBV5-1; D gene: NA; CDR3 protein: CASSLTGGTNYGYTF
J gene: TRBJ2-5; V gene: TRBV19; D gene: NA; CDR3 protein: CASSGSSETQYF
J gene: TRBJ1-1; V gene: TRBV11-2; D gene: NA; CDR3 protein: CASSFEGRDAFF
J gene: TRBJ2-6; V gene: TRBV4-2; D gene: TRBD2; CDR3 protein: CASSRGTSVRGANVLTF
J gene: TRBJ2-5; V gene: TRBV3-1/TRBV3-2; D gene: NA; CDR3 protein: CASSLDSQETQYF
J gene: TRBJ2-1; V gene: TRBV9; D gene: TRBD2; CDR3 protein: CASSAQVAGGENEQFF